A single sample gave rise to the 27 T cell receptor beta chains below, sequenced in a study of PD-L1 blockade in urothelial cancer. Measured with immunoSEQ multiplex PCR; TCRdb has only the in-frame clones, and not every one. The table includes tens of thousands of clones, about four fifths detected once. Time point of the sample: pretreatment peripheral blood. Sequences were derived from PBMCs, sampled around atezolizumab (anti-PD-L1) treatment. The origin of the receptors is a man aged 55 to 70 with urothelial cancer.

V usage is TRBV19 and J usage is TRBJ2-3, with 9 bases identical to TRBD2. This CDR3 is built from 17 residues. V shed 5 bases and J 0 bases; nucleotides not matched to a gene: 9. CDR1 is LNHDA and CDR2 is SQIVND in the germline V gene (reference sequence). CDR3 sequence reads: CASSWSSGILSTDTQYF. The CDR3 nucleotides read TGTGCCAGTAGTTGGTCTAGCGGGATCCTTAGCACAGATACGCAGTATTTT.

The V and J genes are TRBV19 and TRBJ1-1; 8 bases align to TRBD1. CDR3 size: 15 residues. CDR1 is LNHDA and CDR2 is SQIVND in the germline V gene (reference sequence). The V gene end was trimmed by 5 bases and the J gene end by 1 base; junction bases not matched to a gene: 6. The CDR3, as DNA: TGTGCCAGTAGTGGTACAGGGGGAGCGAACACTGAAGCTTTCTTT. Its translation is CASSGTGGANTEAFF.

The J gene is TRBJ1-2, the V gene TRBV28; 8 bases map to TRBD1. J was trimmed by 2 bases and V by 6 bases; bases with no gene match: 11. The CDR3 consists of 16 residues. The germline CDR1 and CDR2 sequences are MDHEN and SYDVKM. The CDR3 region has the DNA TGTGCCAGCAGCGAGTTATCAGGGGGCGGGAACTATGGCTACACCTTC. It specifies CASSELSGGGNYGYTF.

The chain carries TRBV19 and TRBJ1-4; 7 bases map to TRBD1. Germline V gene lookup returns CDR1 LNHDA and CDR2 SQIVND (reference sequence). The CDR3 is made up of 15 amino acids. V dropped 8 bases and J dropped 4; count of bases not matched to a gene: 10. The CDR3 protein is CASVPRTGLNEKLFF. The CDR3 DNA sequence: TGTGCCAGTGTGCCCAGGACAGGACTTAATGAAAAACTGTTTTTT. The whole variable domain, remainder taken from reference TRBV19 and TRBJ1-4, is DGGITQSPKYLFRKEGQNVTLSCEQNLNHDAMYWYRQDPGQGLRLIYYSQIVNDFQKGDIAEGYSVSREKKESFPLTVTSAQKNPTAFYLCASVPRTGLNEKLFFGSGTQLSVL.

This clone appeared a single time. This CDR3 reads CASSSGQGTTGELFF. The CDR3 nucleotides read TGTGCCAGTTCATCCGGGCAGGGGACCACCGGGGAGCTGTTTTTT. The gene calls are TRBV19 and TRBJ2-2; maybe TRBD1 (6 bases). This CDR3 spans 15 amino acids. The V end lost 8 bases, the J end lost 4 bases, and 17 bases lay between the germline ends. The V gene's germline CDR1 is LNHDA and CDR2 SQIVND (reference sequence). The full variable domain, with the rest looked up from reference TRBV19 and TRBJ2-2, is DGGITQSPKYLFRKEGQNVTLSCEQNLNHDAMYWYRQDPGQGLRLIYYSQIVNDFQKGDIAEGYSVSREKKESFPLTVTSAQKNPTAFYLCASSSGQGTTGELFFGEGSRLTVL.

In its sample, this clone was seen a few times. The V and J genes are TRBV18 and TRBJ2-2; perhaps TRBD1 as D (6 bases). V lost 0 bases and J lost 4, with 9 bases in between. CDR1 and CDR2 (germline): KGHSH, LQKENI. This CDR3 has 15 amino acids. This chain's CDR3 is CASSPPQGFTGELFF. The CDR3, as DNA: TGTGCCAGCTCACCACCACAGGGTTTCACCGGGGAGCTGTTTTTT.

The V gene is TRBV5-1, the J gene TRBJ2-1; possible D gene TRBD2, 6 bases. The CDR3 has 16 amino acids. The germline V gene encodes CDR1 SGHRS and CDR2 YFSETQ. V lost 5 bases and J lost 4, with 19 bases in between. CDR3: CASSFRGAIDYNEQFF. CDR3 bases: TGCGCCAGCAGTTTTCGCGGGGCCATAGATTACAATGAGCAGTTCTTC.

The genes are TRBV6-1 and TRBJ2-1; TRBD2 might be the D (6 bases). Trimming stripped 7 bases from V and 9 bases from J, with 16 bases between. The length of the CDR3 is 13 residues. The germline V gene encodes CDR1 MNHNS and CDR2 SASEGT. The CDR3 DNA reads TGTGCCAGCATGACTAGGCCGGAGGGTGAGCAGTTCTTC. It yields the protein CASMTRPEGEQFF.

The V call is TRBV6-1, the J call TRBJ2-3, with D perhaps TRBD2 (6 bases). The CDR3 consists of 14 residues. Trimming stripped 4 bases from V and 8 bases from J, with 16 bases between. CDR1 and CDR2 (germline): MNHNS, SASEGT. The CDR3, as DNA: TGTGCCAGCAGTGCGCAATGGACTACCCGTACGCAGTATTTT. Encoded protein: CASSAQWTTRTQYF.

V and J are TRBV19 and TRBJ1-2, with D unclear. Germline V gene sequence: CDR1 LNHDA, CDR2 SQIVND (reference sequence). There are 13 residues in the CDR3. Trimming stripped 0 bases from V and 5 bases from J, with 7 bases between. DNA of the CDR3: TGTGCCAGTAGTATAGACAAGCGATATGGCTACACCTTC. This gives the protein CASSIDKRYGYTF.

This clone showed up just a few times. The rearrangement uses TRBV6-6 and TRBJ2-4; TRBD1 aligns across 8 bases. CDR1 is MNHNY and CDR2 is SVGAGI in the germline V gene (reference sequence). The ends lost 8 bases at V and 6 bases at J; junction bases unmatched: 12. The CDR3 runs to 15 residues. CDR3 in amino acids: CASGKTTGETNIQYF. The DNA of the CDR3 is TGTGCCAGCGGAAAAACGACAGGGGAAACAAACATTCAGTACTTC.

The chain has TRBV6-1 and TRBJ1-5; 7 nucleotides agree with TRBD1. The trim removed 6 bases at V and 7 bases at J, leaving 9 bases unmatched. The CDR3 sequence is 14 residues long. From germline, CDR1 is MNHNS and CDR2 SASEGT. CDR3 loop: CASRGDSRGQPQHF. In DNA, the CDR3 is TGTGCCAGCAGGGGGGACAGTCGGGGGCAGCCCCAGCATTTT.

The chain links TRBV7-9 to TRBJ2-1; 10 nucleotides agree with TRBD1. The germline V gene has CDR1 SEHNR and CDR2 FQNEAQ (reference sequence). The CDR3 runs 14 residues. Germline trimming cut 5 bases from V and 8 bases from J; bases unmatched to any gene: 6. CDR3 nucleotides: TGTGCCAGCAGCCTAGGGACAGGGGATGATGAGCAGTTCTTC. It translates to CASSLGTGDDEQFF.

This clone occurred a few times. The V and J genes are TRBV6-5 and TRBJ2-7; D ambiguous. The CDR3 runs to 11 residues. V lost 10 bases to trimming and J lost 6 bases, with 13 bases between them. The V gene's germline CDR1 is MNHEY and CDR2 SVGAGI. The CDR3 bases are TGTGCCACCTATGTCCCCCCCGAGCAGTACTTC. Its translation: CATYVPPEQYF.

The V gene is TRBV30, the J gene TRBJ2-3; TRBD2 is a possible D gene (5 bases). Trimming removed 0 bases at V and 1 base at J, with 8 bases between. Germline-derived CDR1 and CDR2 are GTSNPN and SVGIG (reference sequence). This CDR3 has 14 amino acids. CDR3 sequence: CAWSVRRGTDTQYF. The CDR3 coding sequence is TGTGCCTGGAGTGTACGGCGGGGCACAGATACGCAGTATTTT.

The J gene is TRBJ1-1, the V gene TRBV27, with a tentative D call TRBD1 (6 bases). Trimming cost V 3 bases and J 10 bases, with 21 bases left between them. The CDR3 is made up of 15 amino acids. Per germline, CDR1 MNHEY and CDR2 SMNVEV (reference sequence). The chain's CDR3 is CASSFTGLGGWGAFF. CDR3 nucleotides: TGTGCCAGCAGTTTCACAGGTTTAGGGGGATGGGGAGCTTTCTTT.

This rearrangement joins TRBV11-2 to TRBJ2-7, with D unclear. The V gene lost 5 bases and the J gene lost 1 base, with 15 bases spanning the gap. The CDR3 spans 15 residues. Per the germline V gene, CDR1 is SGHAT and CDR2 is FQNNGV. The CDR3 spells CASSLSRVESYEQYF. The CDR3 nucleotides are TGTGCCAGCAGCCTTAGCCGGGTTGAGTCCTACGAGCAGTACTTC.

This clone was counted a single time. The chain is built from TRBV5-1 and TRBJ2-5, with D perhaps TRBD2 (5 bases). The CDR3 contains 15 residues. With 1 base removed from V and 5 bases from J, the gap between germline ends came to 15 bases. CDR1 SGHRS and CDR2 YFSETQ come from the germline V gene. The DNA for the CDR3 is TGCGCCAGCAGCTTGACGGACTCAAACGGGGAGACCCAGTACTTC. It yields the protein CASSLTDSNGETQYF.

This chain connects TRBV2 to TRBJ2-7, with 9 bases aligning to TRBD1. After removal of 7 bases from V and 3 bases from J, the junction contained 7 bases not matched to a gene. The CDR3 contains 14 residues. Germline lookup yields CDR1 SNHLY and CDR2 FYNNEI. In nucleotides, the CDR3 is TGTGCCAGCACCTGGGGACAGGGTGGCTACGAGCAGTACTTC. This sequence encodes CASTWGQGGYEQYF.

The count of this clone is one. V and J are TRBV6-1 and TRBJ2-6; 7 bases fit TRBD1. CDR1 and CDR2 (germline): MNHNS, SASEGT. The CDR3 is 15 residues long. Losses at the gene ends were 2 bases for V and 9 bases for J; bases not matched to a gene: 7. CDR3: CASSERRQGDNVLTF. The CDR3, as DNA: TGTGCCAGCAGTGAAAGGCGACAGGGAGACAACGTCCTGACTTTC.

This clone turned up a few times. The chain has TRBV7-3 and TRBJ1-1, with 7 bases identical to TRBD1. CDR3 length equals 14 residues. With 3 bases clipped from V and 3 bases from J, the junction kept 4 bases outside the gene matches. The germline V gene encodes CDR1 SGHTA and CDR2 FQGTGA. CDR3 DNA: TGTGCCAGCAGCTTGGAGGGGGCGGACACTGAAGCTTTCTTT. Protein sequence: CASSLEGADTEAFF.

The chain carries TRBV4-1 and TRBJ2-2; D ambiguous. CDR1 is MGHRA and CDR2 is YSYEKL in the germline V gene. Deletions cut 2 bases from V and 6 bases from J, with 13 bases between. The CDR3 length is 15 residues. The CDR3 coding sequence is TGCGCCAGCAGCCAACAACTTGTAGCAGCCGGGGAGCTGTTTTTT. It codes for CASSQQLVAAGELFF.

The chain joins TRBV5-1 to TRBJ1-1; no firm D call. The ends were cut back, 2 bases at V and 8 bases at J, with 10 bases in the middle. The CDR3 spans 12 residues. Germline V lookup: CDR1 SGHRS, CDR2 YFSETQ. CDR3 sequence (DNA): TGCGCCAGCAGCTTTGCAGGCGTGGAAGCTTTCTTT. Its translation is CASSFAGVEAFF.

The genes are TRBV5-6 and TRBJ2-3; tentatively, D is TRBD2 (6 bases). CDR3 length: 14 residues. V lost 4 bases and J 0 bases, leaving 9 bases between the germline ends. Looked up from germline, CDR1 is SGHDT and CDR2 is YYEEEE. The CDR3 DNA reads as TGTGCCAGCAGCGAAGGGAGGAGCACAGATACGCAGTATTTT. Its translation is CASSEGRSTDTQYF.

This chain links TRBV27 with TRBJ2-3; 9 bases align to TRBD2. CDR1 is MNHEY, CDR2 SMNVEV, per germline (reference sequence). CDR3 length: 15 amino acids. Germline trimming cut 4 bases from V and 1 base from J; bases unmatched to any gene: 3. This CDR3 is CASSSGLARTDTQYF. The DNA for the CDR3 is TGTGCCAGCAGTTCGGGACTAGCTCGCACAGATACGCAGTATTTT.

The chain uses TRBV18 and TRBJ2-1; 9 bases agree with TRBD1. Germline V gene data show CDR1 as KGHSH and CDR2 as LQKENI. The V gene end was trimmed by 2 bases and the J gene end by 4 bases; junction bases not matched to a gene: 9. The CDR3 has 17 amino acids. CDR3 nucleotides: TGTGCCAGCTCACCAAATGTCCCGGGACAGGGATACAATGAGCAGTTCTTC. Encoded protein: CASSPNVPGQGYNEQFF.

The chain combines TRBV5-1 with TRBJ2-2; 9 bases line up with TRBD2. This CDR3 is built from 15 residues. The ends lost 4 bases at V and 0 bases at J; junction bases unmatched: 1. Germline V lookup: CDR1 SGHRS, CDR2 YFSETQ. In nucleotides, the CDR3 is TGCGCCAGCAGCCGACTAGCGGCGAACACCGGGGAGCTGTTTTTT. This sequence encodes CASSRLAANTGELFF.